This TCR beta chain was obtained from a study of T cells after yellow fever vaccination. Study-wide results and caveats: Although the secondary response was weaker, it peaked faster, at day 5 versus 15.

CDR3 length: 12 amino acids. Germline V gene sequence: CDR1 ENHRY, CDR2 SYGVKD. The V gene lost 3 bases and the J gene lost 4 bases, with 6 bases spanning the gap. As regards this clonotype: Its antigen is undetermined.

TCRdb reprocessed the 5' RACE reads with MiXCR, giving one entry per CDR3 protein. The sample has more than 350,000 distinct CDR3 sequences, approximately 10% seen once. The genes are TRBV10-3 and TRBJ2-5, with D unresolved. The sequences come from PBMCs, collected on the day of the first yellow fever vaccination. The source is a man younger than 35 who received the YFV17D yellow fever vaccine. The CDR3 protein is CAISDRVETQYF. In nucleotides, the CDR3 is TGTGCCATCAGTGATAGGGTAGAGACCCAGTACTTC.